These 10 T cell receptor beta chains share one sample of origin, sequenced in a study of technical replicates of blood from several donors. Sequencing was performed with immunoSEQ multiplex PCR; in TCRdb, only in-frame clones are kept and a portion is missing. Of about 60,000 clones listed, more than 85% are singletons. The sequenced material came from PBMCs. All receptors come from a human donor in good health. Some clones in this sample may be carry-over from other donors' samples.

This clone was observed a single time. V is TRBV29-1 and J is TRBJ2-3; perhaps TRBD1 as D (6 bases). V lost 6 bases and J lost 5, with 27 bases in between. Per the germline V gene, CDR1 is SQVTM and CDR2 is ANQGSEA. CDR3 length: 17 amino acids. The CDR3 sequence is CSVKFSDSANWGDTQYF. The CDR3 DNA is TGCAGCGTAAAGTTTTCGGACAGTGCGAATTGGGGAGATACGCAGTATTTT.

V is TRBV7-9 and J is TRBJ2-7, with TRBD1 identical over 8 bases. The CDR3 covers 15 residues. Germline trimming cut 1 base from V and 2 bases from J; bases unmatched to any gene: 4. CDR1 and CDR2 (germline): SEHNR, FQNEAQ (reference sequence). The CDR3 nucleotides read TGTGCCAGCAGCTTAGGTCAGGGGGCGGCCTACGAGCAGTACTTC. Translated: CASSLGQGAAYEQYF. The full variable domain, completed using reference TRBV7-9 and TRBJ2-7, is DTGVSQNPRHKITKRGQNVTFRCDPISEHNRLYWYRQTLGQGPEFLTYFQNEAQLEKSRLLSDRFSAERPKGSFSTLEIQRTEQGDSAMYLCASSLGQGAAYEQYFGPGTRLTVT.

The J gene is TRBJ1-2, the V gene TRBV30; D gene unclear. Trimming pared 5 bases from V and 7 bases from J, leaving 17 bases between. CDR3 size: 13 residues. Per the germline V gene, CDR1 is GTSNPN and CDR2 is SVGIG (reference sequence). Here the CDR3 reads CAWAQTVRVGYTF. The CDR3 DNA follows: TGTGCCTGGGCCCAAACGGTCCGGGTTGGCTACACCTTC. The variable domain in full, with the rest retrieved from reference TRBV30 and TRBJ1-2, is SQTIHQWPATLVQPVGSPLSLECTVEGTSNPNLYWYRQAAGRGLQLLFYSVGIGQISSEVPQNLSASRPQDRQFILSSKKLLLSDSGFYLCAWAQTVRVGYTFGSGTRLTVV.

The chain carries TRBV7-9 and TRBJ2-1, with TRBD1 identical over 7 bases. V lost 0 bases and J lost 6; bases outside the gene matches: 5. Germline CDR1 reads SEHNR; CDR2 reads FQNEAQ (reference sequence). The CDR3 length is 15 residues. This CDR3 reads CASSLAPAGGNEQFF. CDR3 sequence (DNA): TGTGCCAGCAGCTTAGCCCCAGCAGGGGGCAATGAGCAGTTCTTC. The full variable domain, with the rest looked up from reference TRBV7-9 and TRBJ2-1, is DTGVSQNPRHKITKRGQNVTFRCDPISEHNRLYWYRQTLGQGPEFLTYFQNEAQLEKSRLLSDRFSAERPKGSFSTLEIQRTEQGDSAMYLCASSLAPAGGNEQFFGPGTRLTVL.

This clone was counted ten times or more. CDR3 sequence: CASSQGRVGDTEAFF. The CDR3 DNA reads TGCGCCAGCAGCCAAGGGAGGGTGGGAGACACTGAAGCTTTCTTT. This sequence joins TRBV4-1 and TRBJ1-1; the D is unclear. This CDR3 contains 15 residues. Between the trimmed V and J ends, which lost 1 base and 3 bases, there was a span of 12 bases. CDR1 and CDR2 (germline): MGHRA, YSYEKL.

The chain carries TRBV7-9 and TRBJ1-2, with a tentative D call TRBD1 (5 bases). V lost 7 bases to trimming and J lost 3 bases, with 15 bases between them. Germline CDR1 is SEHNR and CDR2 is FQNEAQ (reference sequence). This CDR3 comprises 14 residues. DNA for the CDR3: TGTGCCAGCACCCCCCAGGGCGCGGACTATGGCTACACCTTC. This translates into CASTPQGADYGYTF.

V and J are TRBV5-6 and TRBJ1-2; no clear D gene. CDR3 length equals 14 residues. Germline-derived CDR1 and CDR2 are SGHDT and YYEEEE. The ends were cut back, 4 bases at V and 8 bases at J, with 18 bases in the middle. The CDR3 DNA sequence: TGTGCCAGCAGCAGAGGGAGGCCGACGATAGGCTACACCTTC. This encodes CASSRGRPTIGYTF.

The chain combines TRBV10-1 with TRBJ1-5, with D hard to call. V was clipped by 0 bases and J by 8 bases, with 8 bases between them. From germline, CDR1 is WNHNN and CDR2 SYGVQD (reference sequence). The length of the CDR3 is 13 residues. In DNA, the CDR3 is TGCGCCAGCAGTGAGTCTAAGGAGGAGCCCCAGCATTTT. This translates into CASSESKEEPQHF.

This clone was counted a single time. The rearrangement links TRBV19 to TRBJ1-1; possibly TRBD1 for D (6 bases). This CDR3 is 13 amino acids long. Trimming took off 9 bases at V and 5 bases at J, with 16 bases between the two ends. Germline CDR1 and CDR2: LNHDA and SQIVND (reference sequence). CDR3 amino acids: CASETGMRTEAFF. The CDR3, as DNA: TGTGCCAGCGAAACAGGGATGCGAACTGAAGCTTTCTTT.

J is TRBJ2-4 and V is TRBV5-1; no clear D. This CDR3 comprises 12 residues. Per the germline V gene, CDR1 is SGHRS and CDR2 is YFSETQ. With 4 bases removed from V and 9 bases from J, the gap between germline ends came to 11 bases. The CDR3 DNA reads TGCGCCAGCAGCCCCGGTCAGGCCATTCAGTACTTC. This gives the protein CASSPGQAIQYF.